This entry concerns a single T cell receptor (beta chain). The antigen is unknown. Here immunoSEQ multiplex PCR was the method, and the copy in TCRdb shows in-frame clones only, minus some. Among more than 100,000 clones listed, around nine tenths were seen once. Germline lookup yields CDR1 GTSNPN and CDR2 SVGIG (reference sequence). The CDR3 is made up of 13 amino acids. The data originate from a study of T cell responses to AZD1222 COVID-19 vaccine. Study summary: Researchers grouped second doses given at about 4 or about 12 weeks into one pool. Study outcomes and limitations: Donors were mostly white British, more females; clonal diversity possibly underestimated. Spike regions recognized by vaccine-associated CD4 TCRs spanned the protein, led by 160-218 and 743-854.

This chain joins TRBV30 and TRBJ2-3; D tentatively fits TRBD1 or TRBD2 (6 bases each). This TCR came from an adult in good health. This specimen was peripheral blood, taken on day 0 of AZD1222 vaccination. The DNA of the CDR3 is TGTGCTTGGGCCCGGGGGCCAACAGATACGCAGTATTTT. It encodes CAWARGPTDTQYF.